A single T cell receptor (beta chain) is shown here with its context. The V end was cut by 3 bases, the J end by 1 base, with 10 bases between. This CDR3 contains 14 residues. Looked up from germline, CDR1 is KGHSH and CDR2 is LQKENI. These data are taken from a study of control samples from healthy donors and cancer patients. The method was immunoSEQ multiplex PCR; TCRdb's version includes in-frame clones alone and lacks a portion of them. The table has fewer than 100,000 clones, 82% seen once; the top ten hold 8.5% to 10%. This clonotype was obtained from a woman aged 55-69 years in good health. The chain joins TRBV18 to TRBJ2-7, with D perhaps TRBD1 (6 bases). Sequencing used blood. The CDR3 DNA follows: TGTGCCAGCTCACCGACGACAGGTTCCTACGAGCAGTACTTC. Translation: CASSPTTGSYEQYF.